The next 3 T cell receptor beta chains were all read from a single sample in a study of technical replicates of blood from a handful of donors. Sequencing was performed with immunoSEQ multiplex PCR; in TCRdb, only in-frame clones are kept and a portion is missing. The sample has some 78,000 clones; around 94% are singletons. The sequenced sample was T cells isolated from PBMCs. The receptors here all came from a human donor in good health.

The V and J genes are TRBV15 and TRBJ2-5; possibly TRBD2 for D (5 bases). The germline V and J ends were trimmed by 1 base and 5 bases, with 17 bases remaining between them. Germline V CDR1 and CDR2: LNHNV, YYDKDF (reference sequence). The CDR3 consists of 16 residues. The CDR3 coding sequence is TGTGCCACCAGCAGAGGCGTGGCGAGGACTTTGGAGACCCAGTACTTC. This sequence encodes CATSRGVARTLETQYF.

This chain uses TRBV14 with TRBJ2-5; D is possibly TRBD2 (6 bases). Germline V gene lookup returns CDR1 SGHDN and CDR2 FVKESK. The V gene lost 4 bases and the J gene lost 4 bases, with 16 bases spanning the gap. The CDR3 consists of 15 residues. CDR3 amino acids: CASSLGLGTRETQYF. The CDR3 coding sequence is TGTGCCAGCAGCCTCGGACTCGGGACTCGAGAGACCCAGTACTTC.

J is TRBJ2-5 and V is TRBV2, with D possibly matching TRBD2 (6 bases). V gave up 7 bases and J gave up 1 base, with 10 bases separating them. The CDR3 extends over 13 amino acids. The germline gives CDR1 SNHLY, CDR2 FYNNEI. CDR3: CASNSGPQETQYF. The CDR3 DNA follows: TGTGCCAGCAACAGCGGGCCCCAAGAGACCCAGTACTTC.